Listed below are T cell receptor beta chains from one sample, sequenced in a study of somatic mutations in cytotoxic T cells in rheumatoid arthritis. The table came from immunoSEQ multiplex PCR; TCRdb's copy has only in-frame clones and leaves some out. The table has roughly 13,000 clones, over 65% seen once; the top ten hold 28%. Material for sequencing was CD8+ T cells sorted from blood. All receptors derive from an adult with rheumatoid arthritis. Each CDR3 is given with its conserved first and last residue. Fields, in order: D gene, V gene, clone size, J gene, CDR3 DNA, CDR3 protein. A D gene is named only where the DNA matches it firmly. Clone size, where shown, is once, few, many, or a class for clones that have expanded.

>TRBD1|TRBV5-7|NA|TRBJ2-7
TGTGCCAGCAGCTTTAGGGGACAGAGCAAGGACGAGCAGTACTTC
CASSFRGQSKDEQYF
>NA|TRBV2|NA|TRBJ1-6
TGTGCCAGCAGTGAAGCGCCTTTACAGCCCGATAATTCACCCCTCCACTTT
CASSEAPLQPDNSPLHF
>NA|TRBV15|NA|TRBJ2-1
TGTGCCACCAGCAGAGGGCAGGGTCGGTACAATGAGCAGTTCTTC
CATSRGQGRYNEQFF
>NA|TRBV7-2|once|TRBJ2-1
TGTGCCAGCAGCTCCGGGACAAGGGGCTCCTACAATGAGCAGTTCTTC
CASSSGTRGSYNEQFF
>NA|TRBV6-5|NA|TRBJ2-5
TGTGCCAGCAGTTACTCGAGGGAGGCCCAGTACTTC
CASSYSREAQYF
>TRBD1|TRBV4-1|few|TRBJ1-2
TGCGCCAGCAGCCGAGGCCGGGACAGGGACAACTATGGCTACACCTTC
CASSRGRDRDNYGYTF
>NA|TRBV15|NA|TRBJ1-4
TGTGCCACCAGCCAGGGGACTAATGAAAAACTGTTTTTT
CATSQGTNEKLFF
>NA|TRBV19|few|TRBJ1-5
TGTGCCACCACGACCGATTACAATCAGCCCCAGCATTTT
CATTTDYNQPQHF
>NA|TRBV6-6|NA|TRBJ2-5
TGTGCCAGCAATTCTTTCGGGGGGCCGGGGGAGACCCAGTACTTC
CASNSFGGPGETQYF
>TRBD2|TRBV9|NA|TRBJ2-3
TGTGCCAGCAGCGTAACTAGCGGGGCAGTTGGAGATACGCAGTATTTT
CASSVTSGAVGDTQYF
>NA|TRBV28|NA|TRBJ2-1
TGTGCCAGCAGCTCGGGGGAGGGGGACTACAATGAGCAGTTCTTC
CASSSGEGDYNEQFF
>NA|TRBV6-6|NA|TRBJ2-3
TGTGCCAGCAGTTACGGGAGGTTGTCCTTCGATACGCAGTATTTT
CASSYGRLSFDTQYF
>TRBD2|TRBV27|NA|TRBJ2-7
TGTGCCAGCAGTTTATCCCCGGGACTATCGAACTACGAGCAGTACTTC
CASSLSPGLSNYEQYF
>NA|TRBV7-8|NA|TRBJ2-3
TGTGCCAGCAGCTTCTGGACAGACCTTAGCACAGATACGCAGTATTTT
CASSFWTDLSTDTQYF
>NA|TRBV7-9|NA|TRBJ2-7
TGTGCCAGCAGCTTGACAGAAGGCTACGAGCAGTACTTC
CASSLTEGYEQYF
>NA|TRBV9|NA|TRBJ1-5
TGTGCCAGCAGCGTAGGGGGAGGCGGTCAGCCCCAGCATTTT
CASSVGGGGQPQHF
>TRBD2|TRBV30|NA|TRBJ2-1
TGTGCCTGGAGAGCTAGCGGGGACTCCTACAATGAGCAGTTCTTC
CAWRASGDSYNEQFF
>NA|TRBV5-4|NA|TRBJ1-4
TGTGCCAGCAGCTTGGGCGGACCTAATGAAAAACTGTTTTTT
CASSLGGPNEKLFF
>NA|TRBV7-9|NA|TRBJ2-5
TGTGCCAGCAGCTTAGAGACTTTAGAGACCCAGTACTTC
CASSLETLETQYF
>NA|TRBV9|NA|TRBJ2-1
TGTGCCAGCTCAGGGGGGGCTGGCAACAATGAGCAGTTCTTC
CASSGGAGNNEQFF
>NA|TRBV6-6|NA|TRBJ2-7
TGTGCCAGCAGTTACGATTTCTACTCCTACGAGCAGTACTTC
CASSYDFYSYEQYF
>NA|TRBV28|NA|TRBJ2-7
TGTGCCAGCAGTCGTCAGAACCACGAGCAGTACTTC
CASSRQNHEQYF
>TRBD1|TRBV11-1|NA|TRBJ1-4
TGTGCCAGCAGTGTGGGGACAGGTCATGAAAAACTGTTTTTT
CASSVGTGHEKLFF
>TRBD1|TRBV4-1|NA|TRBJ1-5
TGCGCCAGCAGCCATAGTATCCAGGGGGATCAGCCCCAGCATTTT
CASSHSIQGDQPQHF
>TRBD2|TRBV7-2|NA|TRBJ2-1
TGTGCCAGCAGCTTGAAGCGGGGGGGGATCTACAATGAGCAGTTCTTC
CASSLKRGGIYNEQFF
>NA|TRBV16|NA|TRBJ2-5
TGTGCCAGCAGCCAAGGCCAGCCCCCTCAAGAGACCCAGTACTTC
CASSQGQPPQETQYF
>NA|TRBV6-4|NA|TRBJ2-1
TGTGCCAGCAGTGACTCCGGAGAGGGTGGGGATGAGCAGTTCTTC
CASSDSGEGGDEQFF
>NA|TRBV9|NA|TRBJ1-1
TGTGCCAGCAGCGTAGGGTCGCTATCTGAAGCTTTCTTT
CASSVGSLSEAFF